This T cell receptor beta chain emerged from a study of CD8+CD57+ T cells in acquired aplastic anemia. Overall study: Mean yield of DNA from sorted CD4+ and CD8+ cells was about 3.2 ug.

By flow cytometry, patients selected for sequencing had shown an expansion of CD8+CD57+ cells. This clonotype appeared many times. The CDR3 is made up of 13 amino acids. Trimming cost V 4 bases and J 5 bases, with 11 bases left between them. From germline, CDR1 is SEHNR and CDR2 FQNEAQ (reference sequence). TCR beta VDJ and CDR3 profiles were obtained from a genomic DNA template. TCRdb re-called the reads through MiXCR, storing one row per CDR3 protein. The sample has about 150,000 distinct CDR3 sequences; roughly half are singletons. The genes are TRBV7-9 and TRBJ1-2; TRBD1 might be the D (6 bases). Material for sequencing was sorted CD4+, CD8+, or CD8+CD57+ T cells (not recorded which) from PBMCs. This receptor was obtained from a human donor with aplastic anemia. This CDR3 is CASSSGQRYGYTF. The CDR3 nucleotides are TGTGCCAGCAGCTCTGGACAGCGATATGGCTACACCTTC.